The rows below give T cell receptor beta chains drawn from one sample of a study of Tregs in tolerant kidney transplant recipients. Clones were read by immunoSEQ multiplex PCR, and TCRdb kept only the in-frame ones, dropping some. Of around 20,000 clones listed, 80% to 90% are singletons. Sequencing used Tregs from blood. Receptors originate from a human donor in good health. The CDR3 runs from the conserved cysteine through the conserved F or W. A D gene is named only where the DNA matches it firmly. Clone size is not always given. Where it is, it says once, few, many or a class for expanded clones.

J gene: TRBJ1-2
V gene: TRBV5-1
D gene: NA
clone size: NA
CDR3 protein: CASSIQGIYGYTF
CDR3 DNA: TGCGCCAGCAGCATCCAGGGGATCTATGGCTACACCTTC

J gene: TRBJ2-1
V gene: TRBV18
D gene: NA
clone size: once
CDR3 protein: CASSLYLSPSYNEQFF
CDR3 DNA: TGTGCCAGCTCACTCTACCTGTCGCCCTCCTACAATGAGCAGTTCTTC

J gene: TRBJ2-2
V gene: TRBV5-1
D gene: NA
clone size: once
CDR3 protein: CASSGGTFPSDGELFF
CDR3 DNA: TGCGCCAGCAGCGGCGGGACTTTCCCAAGTGACGGGGAGCTGTTTTTT

J gene: TRBJ1-2
V gene: TRBV30
D gene: NA
clone size: NA
CDR3 protein: CAWSGENWDHYGYTF
CDR3 DNA: TGTGCCTGGAGCGGGGAGAATTGGGATCACTATGGCTACACCTTC

J gene: TRBJ2-3
V gene: TRBV6-5
D gene: NA
clone size: NA
CDR3 protein: CASRKRFGTDTQYF
CDR3 DNA: TGTGCCAGCAGAAAGCGGTTCGGGACAGATACGCAGTATTTT

J gene: TRBJ2-1
V gene: TRBV21-1
D gene: NA
clone size: NA
CDR3 protein: CASAPHTQGSSYNEQFF
CDR3 DNA: TGTGCCAGCGCCCCACACACACAGGGGAGCTCCTACAATGAGCAGTTCTTC

J gene: TRBJ1-3
V gene: TRBV13
D gene: NA
clone size: NA
CDR3 protein: CASSLGTGTSGNTIYF
CDR3 DNA: TGTGCCAGCAGCTTAGGAACCGGGACCTCGGGAAACACCATATATTTT

J gene: TRBJ1-4
V gene: TRBV30
D gene: NA
clone size: NA
CDR3 protein: CAWSGVVREKLFF
CDR3 DNA: TGTGCCTGGAGTGGGGTGGTCAGAGAAAAACTGTTTTTT

J gene: TRBJ2-2
V gene: TRBV30
D gene: NA
clone size: NA
CDR3 protein: CAWSGSGELFF
CDR3 DNA: TGTGCCTGGAGTGGGTCCGGGGAGCTGTTTTTT

J gene: TRBJ1-2
V gene: TRBV27
D gene: NA
clone size: NA
CDR3 protein: CASKSGPNYGYTF
CDR3 DNA: TGTGCCAGCAAAAGTGGTCCTAACTATGGCTACACCTTC

J gene: TRBJ1-5
V gene: TRBV30
D gene: NA
clone size: few
CDR3 protein: CAWSRSRDQPQHF
CDR3 DNA: TGTGCCTGGAGTCGGAGTCGGGATCAGCCCCAGCATTTT

J gene: TRBJ1-1
V gene: TRBV5-1
D gene: NA
clone size: NA
CDR3 protein: CASSRLGVSEAFF
CDR3 DNA: TGCGCCAGCAGTAGATTGGGGGTTTCTGAAGCTTTCTTT

J gene: TRBJ1-2
V gene: TRBV7-9
D gene: NA
clone size: NA
CDR3 protein: CASSSTGHYGYTF
CDR3 DNA: TGTGCCAGCAGCTCGACGGGCCACTATGGCTACACCTTC

J gene: TRBJ2-1
V gene: TRBV7-9
D gene: NA
clone size: medium-sized
CDR3 protein: CASSFSGHYNEQFF
CDR3 DNA: TGTGCCAGCAGCTTCAGCGGGCATTACAATGAGCAGTTCTTC

J gene: TRBJ2-5
V gene: TRBV20-1
D gene: NA
clone size: NA
CDR3 protein: CSANGETQYF
CDR3 DNA: TGCAGTGCTAACGGGGAGACCCAGTACTTC